The present TCR beta chain was sequenced within a study of PD-L1 blockade in urothelial cancer. The overall study: In the patient group, twenty-five of 29 were males with bladder-origin urothelial cancer.

This clone was counted only a few times. The target antigen is unknown. General observations from the study: When pretreatment blood TCR clonality was below the median, it predicted better survival.

Measured with immunoSEQ multiplex PCR; TCRdb has only the in-frame clones, and not every one. This repertoire shows roughly 50,000 clones, 70% to 90% found once; its top ten account for 6.5% to 8%. The source material was PBMCs, sampled around atezolizumab (anti-PD-L1) treatment. The origin of this receptor is a man between 60 and 70 years old with urothelial cancer.

The CDR3 sequence: CASSLDSRGNTEAFF. CDR3 sequence (DNA): TGTGCCAGCAGCTTAGACAGTCGGGGGAACACTGAAGCTTTCTTT. This chain uses TRBV11-3 with TRBJ1-1; no reliable D call. Trimming shortened V by 0 bases and J by 1 base, and 9 bases separated the two germline ends. CDR1 is SGHNT and CDR2 is YENEEA in the germline V gene. The CDR3 length is 15 residues.